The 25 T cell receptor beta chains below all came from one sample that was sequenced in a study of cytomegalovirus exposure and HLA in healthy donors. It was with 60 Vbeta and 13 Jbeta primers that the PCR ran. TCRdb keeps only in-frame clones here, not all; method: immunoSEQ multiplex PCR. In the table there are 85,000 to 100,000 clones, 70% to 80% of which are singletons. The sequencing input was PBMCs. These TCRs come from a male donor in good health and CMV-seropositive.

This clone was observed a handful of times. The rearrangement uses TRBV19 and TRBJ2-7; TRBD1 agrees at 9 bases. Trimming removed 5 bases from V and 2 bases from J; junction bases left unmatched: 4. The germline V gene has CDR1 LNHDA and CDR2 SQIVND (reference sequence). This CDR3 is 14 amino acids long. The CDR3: CASSFDRGAYEQYF. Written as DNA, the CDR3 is TGTGCCAGTAGTTTTGACAGGGGGGCCTACGAGCAGTACTTC.

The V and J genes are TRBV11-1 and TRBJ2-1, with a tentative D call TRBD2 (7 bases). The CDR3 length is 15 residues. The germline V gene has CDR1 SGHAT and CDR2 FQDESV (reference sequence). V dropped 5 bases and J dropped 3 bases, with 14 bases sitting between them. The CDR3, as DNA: TGTGCCAGCAGCCGCGGGGGCCGCCTCTACAATGAGCAGTTCTTC. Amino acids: CASSRGGRLYNEQFF.

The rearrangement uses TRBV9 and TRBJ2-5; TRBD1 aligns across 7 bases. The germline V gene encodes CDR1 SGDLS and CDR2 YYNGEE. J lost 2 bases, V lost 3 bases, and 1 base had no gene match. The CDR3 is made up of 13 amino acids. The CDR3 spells CASSGDSQETQYF. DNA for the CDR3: TGTGCCAGCAGCGGGGACAGTCAAGAGACCCAGTACTTC.

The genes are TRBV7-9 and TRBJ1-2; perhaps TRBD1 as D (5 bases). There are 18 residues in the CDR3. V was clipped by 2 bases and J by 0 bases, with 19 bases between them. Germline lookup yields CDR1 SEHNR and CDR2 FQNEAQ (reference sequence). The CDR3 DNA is TGTGCCAGCAGCTTATGGCCCGGGTTAGGCAGGGCTAACTATGGCTACACCTTC. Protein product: CASSLWPGLGRANYGYTF.

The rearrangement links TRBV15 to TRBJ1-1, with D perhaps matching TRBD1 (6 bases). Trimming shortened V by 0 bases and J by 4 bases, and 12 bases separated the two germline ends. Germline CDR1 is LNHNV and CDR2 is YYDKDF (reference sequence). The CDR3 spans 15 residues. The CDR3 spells CATSRDPLGGTEAFF. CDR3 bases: TGTGCCACCAGCAGAGATCCTTTAGGGGGCACTGAAGCTTTCTTT. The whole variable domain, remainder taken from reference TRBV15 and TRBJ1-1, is DAMVIQNPRYQVTQFGKPVTLSCSQTLNHNVMYWYQQKSSQAPKLLFHYYDKDFNNEADTPDNFQSRRPNTSFCFLDIRSPGLGDTAMYLCATSRDPLGGTEAFFGQGTRLTVV.

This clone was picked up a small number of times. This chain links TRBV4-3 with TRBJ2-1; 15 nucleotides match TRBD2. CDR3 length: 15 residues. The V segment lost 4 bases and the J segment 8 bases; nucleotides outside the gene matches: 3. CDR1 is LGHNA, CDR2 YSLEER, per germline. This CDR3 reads CASSRGLAGGYEQFF. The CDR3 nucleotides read TGCGCCAGCAGCCGAGGACTAGCGGGGGGGTATGAGCAGTTCTTC.

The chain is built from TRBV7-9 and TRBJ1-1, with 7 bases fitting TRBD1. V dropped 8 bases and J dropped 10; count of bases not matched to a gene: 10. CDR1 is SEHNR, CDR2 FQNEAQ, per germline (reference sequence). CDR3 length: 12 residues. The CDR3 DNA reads TGTGCCAGCGCGACAGGGCTGGAGGGAGCTTTCTTT. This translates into CASATGLEGAFF.

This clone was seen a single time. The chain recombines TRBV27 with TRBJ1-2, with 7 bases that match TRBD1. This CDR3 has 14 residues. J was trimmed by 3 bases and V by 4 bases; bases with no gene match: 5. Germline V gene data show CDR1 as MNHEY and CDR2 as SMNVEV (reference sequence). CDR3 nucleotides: TGTGCCAGCAGTTGGGGCAGGGGGGACTATGGCTACACCTTC. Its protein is CASSWGRGDYGYTF.

This chain's CDR3 is CSAFSTGGSYEQYF. CDR3 DNA sequence: TGCAGCGCGTTTAGTACAGGGGGCTCCTACGAGCAGTACTTC. The chain uses TRBV29-1 and TRBJ2-7; TRBD1 agrees at 8 bases. Germline values: CDR1 SQVTM, CDR2 ANQGSEA. With V trimmed by 7 bases and J by 0 bases, 8 bases remained unmatched. The CDR3 has 14 residues.

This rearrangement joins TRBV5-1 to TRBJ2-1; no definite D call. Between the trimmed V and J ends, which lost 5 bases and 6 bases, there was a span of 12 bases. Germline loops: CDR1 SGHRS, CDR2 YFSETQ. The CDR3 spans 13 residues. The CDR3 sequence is CASSIPPSNEQFF. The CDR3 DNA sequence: TGCGCCAGCAGTATACCCCCCAGCAATGAGCAGTTCTTC.

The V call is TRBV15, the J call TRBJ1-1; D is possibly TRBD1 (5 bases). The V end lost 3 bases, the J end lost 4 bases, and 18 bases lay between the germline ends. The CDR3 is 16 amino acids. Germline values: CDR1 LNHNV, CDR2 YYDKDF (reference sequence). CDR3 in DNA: TGTGCCACCAGCAGGCCTGTCGGGGGAGCGATCACTGAAGCTTTCTTT. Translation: CATSRPVGGAITEAFF.

CDR3 DNA sequence: TGTGCCTGGAGTGTAGGAGGGCATCAAGAGACCCAGTACTTC. This gives the protein CAWSVGGHQETQYF. V and J are TRBV30 and TRBJ2-5; the D gene is possibly TRBD2 (6 bases). V gave up 0 bases and J gave up 2 bases, with 10 bases separating them. The germline V gene encodes CDR1 GTSNPN and CDR2 SVGIG (reference sequence). The CDR3 runs to 14 residues.

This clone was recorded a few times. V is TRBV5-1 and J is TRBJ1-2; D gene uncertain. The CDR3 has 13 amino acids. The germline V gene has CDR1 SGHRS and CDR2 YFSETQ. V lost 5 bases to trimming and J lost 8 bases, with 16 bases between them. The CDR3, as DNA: TGCGCCAGCAGAGCGCCCCCCAGTTGGGGCTACACCTTC. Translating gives CASRAPPSWGYTF.

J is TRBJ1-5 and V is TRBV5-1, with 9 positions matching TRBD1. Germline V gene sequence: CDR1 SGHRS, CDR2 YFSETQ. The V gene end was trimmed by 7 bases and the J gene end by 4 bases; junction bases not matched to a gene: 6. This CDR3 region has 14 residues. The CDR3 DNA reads TGCGCCAGCGACCCAGGACAGGGGAATCAGCCCCAGCATTTT. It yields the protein CASDPGQGNQPQHF.

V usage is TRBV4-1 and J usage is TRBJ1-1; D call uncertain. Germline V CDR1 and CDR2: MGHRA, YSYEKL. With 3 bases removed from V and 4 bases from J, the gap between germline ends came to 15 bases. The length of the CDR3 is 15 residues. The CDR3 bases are TGCGCCAGCAGCCAGAGGGCCGGGTTTGGCACTGAAGCTTTCTTT. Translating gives CASSQRAGFGTEAFF.

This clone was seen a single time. CDR3 residues: CSVEVDETGTYGYTF. CDR3 DNA: TGCAGCGTTGAAGTTGATGAGACAGGAACTTATGGCTACACCTTC. J is TRBJ1-2 and V is TRBV29-1; D is possibly TRBD1 (6 bases). V was shortened by 1 base and J by 5 bases, with 17 bases between the two germline ends. The CDR3 has 15 amino acids. The germline CDR1 and CDR2 sequences are SQVTM and ANQGSEA.

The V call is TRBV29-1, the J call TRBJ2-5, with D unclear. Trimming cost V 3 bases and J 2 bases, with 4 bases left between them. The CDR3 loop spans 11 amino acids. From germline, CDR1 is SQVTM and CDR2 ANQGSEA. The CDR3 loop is CSVDPQETQYF. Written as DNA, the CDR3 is TGCAGCGTTGACCCTCAAGAGACCCAGTACTTC. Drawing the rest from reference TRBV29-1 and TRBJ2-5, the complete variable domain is SAVISQKPSRDICQRGTSLTIQCQVDSQVTMMFWYRQQPGQSLTLIATANQGSEATYESGFVIDKFPISRPNLTFSTLTVSNMSPEDSSIYLCSVDPQETQYFGPGTRLLVL.

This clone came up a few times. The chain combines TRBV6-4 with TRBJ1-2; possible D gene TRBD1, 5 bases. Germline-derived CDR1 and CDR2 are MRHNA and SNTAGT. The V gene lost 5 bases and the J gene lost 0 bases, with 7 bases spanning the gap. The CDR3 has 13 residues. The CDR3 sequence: CASSPTANYGYTF. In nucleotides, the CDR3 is TGTGCCAGCAGTCCGACAGCTAACTATGGCTACACCTTC.

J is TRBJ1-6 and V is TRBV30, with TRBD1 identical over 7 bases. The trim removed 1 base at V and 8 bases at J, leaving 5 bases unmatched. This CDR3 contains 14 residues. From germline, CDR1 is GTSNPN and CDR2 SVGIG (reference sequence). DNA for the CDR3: TGTGCCTGGAGTGAGGGACAGCCGCATTCACCCCTCCACTTT. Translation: CAWSEGQPHSPLHF.

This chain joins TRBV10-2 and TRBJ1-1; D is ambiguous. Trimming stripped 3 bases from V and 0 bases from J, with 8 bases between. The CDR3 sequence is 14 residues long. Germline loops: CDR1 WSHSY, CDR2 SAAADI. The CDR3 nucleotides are TGCGCCAGCAGTGACCGACTTATGAACACTGAAGCTTTCTTT. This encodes CASSDRLMNTEAFF.

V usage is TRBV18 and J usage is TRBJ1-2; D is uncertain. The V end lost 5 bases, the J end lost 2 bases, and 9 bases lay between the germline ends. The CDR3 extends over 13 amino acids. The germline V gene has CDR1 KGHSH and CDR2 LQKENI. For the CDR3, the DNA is TGTGCCAGCTCATCAATGTCCAACTATGGCTACACCTTC. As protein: CASSSMSNYGYTF.

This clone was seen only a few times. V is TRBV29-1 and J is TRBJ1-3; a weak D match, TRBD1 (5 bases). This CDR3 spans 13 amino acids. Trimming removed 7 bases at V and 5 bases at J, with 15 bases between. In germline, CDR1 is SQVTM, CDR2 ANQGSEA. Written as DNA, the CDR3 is TGCAGCGCCTCCGACAGAGATCGAAACACCATATATTTT. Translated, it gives CSASDRDRNTIYF.

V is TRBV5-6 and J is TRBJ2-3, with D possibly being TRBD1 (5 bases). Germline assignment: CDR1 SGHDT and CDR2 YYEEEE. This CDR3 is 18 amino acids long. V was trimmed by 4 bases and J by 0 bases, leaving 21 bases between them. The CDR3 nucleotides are TGTGCCAGCAGCGCCTCCCAGGGATTCTACTCTAGCACAGATACGCAGTATTTT. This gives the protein CASSASQGFYSSTDTQYF.

For the CDR3, the DNA is TGTGCCAGCAGCCTCGTTACATGGGGAGCCGAGAACACTGAAGCTTTCTTT. It is translated as CASSLVTWGAENTEAFF. The chain links TRBV14 to TRBJ1-1; D not resolved. The CDR3 consists of 17 residues. Germline loops: CDR1 SGHDN, CDR2 FVKESK. The V gene lost 4 bases and the J gene lost 1 base, with 19 bases spanning the gap.

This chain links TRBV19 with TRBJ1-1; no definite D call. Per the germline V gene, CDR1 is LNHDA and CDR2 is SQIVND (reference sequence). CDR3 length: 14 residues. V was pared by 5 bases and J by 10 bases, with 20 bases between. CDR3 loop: CASSPGMGFTGAFF. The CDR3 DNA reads TGTGCCAGTAGTCCCGGGATGGGATTCACGGGAGCTTTCTTT.